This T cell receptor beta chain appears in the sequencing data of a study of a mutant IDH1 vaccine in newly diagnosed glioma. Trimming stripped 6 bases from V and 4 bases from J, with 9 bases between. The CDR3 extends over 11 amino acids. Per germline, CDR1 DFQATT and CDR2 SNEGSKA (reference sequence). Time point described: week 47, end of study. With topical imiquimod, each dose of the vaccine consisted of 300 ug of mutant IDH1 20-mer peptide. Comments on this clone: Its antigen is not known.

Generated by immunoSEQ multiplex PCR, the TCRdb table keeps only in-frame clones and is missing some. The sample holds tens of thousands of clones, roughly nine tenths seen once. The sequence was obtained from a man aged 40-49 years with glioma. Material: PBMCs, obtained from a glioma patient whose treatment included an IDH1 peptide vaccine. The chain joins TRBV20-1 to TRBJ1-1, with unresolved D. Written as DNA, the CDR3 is TGCAGTGCGGGGATGAGCACTGAAGCTTTCTTT. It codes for CSAGMSTEAFF.